The 30 T cell receptor beta chains below come from one sample, sequenced in a study of radiotherapy plus CTLA-4 blockade in lung cancer. Produced via immunoSEQ multiplex PCR; TCRdb's table is partial and in-frame only. The data show about 68,000 clones, 70% to 80% seen once. The sequencing used peripheral blood, collected from a patient treated with radiotherapy plus ipilimumab. The receptors derive from a human donor with non-small cell lung cancer who had a complete response to radiotherapy plus ipilimumab.

V usage is TRBV6-6 and J usage is TRBJ2-3, with D hard to call. Germline values: CDR1 MNHNY, CDR2 SVGAGI (reference sequence). V lost 6 bases and J 1 base, leaving 11 bases between the germline ends. This CDR3 is 14 amino acids long. The CDR3 loop is CASSKPSRTDTQYF. The DNA of the CDR3 is TGTGCCAGCAGCAAACCGTCCCGCACAGATACGCAGTATTTT.

The chain is built from TRBV6-1 and TRBJ2-5, with D possibly TRBD2 on 5 matching bases. The CDR3 spans 14 residues. V shed 3 bases and J shed 5 bases, with 13 bases lying between them. From germline, CDR1 is MNHNS and CDR2 SASEGT. The CDR3 nucleotides are TGTGCCAGCAGTGACCGGGCTAGCTTGGAGACCCAGTACTTC. This codes for CASSDRASLETQYF.

V usage is TRBV7-2 and J usage is TRBJ1-1, with TRBD1 identical over 9 bases. The V and J ends lost 3 bases and 4 bases, in that order; junction bases with no gene match: 6. Per germline, CDR1 SGHTA and CDR2 FQGNSA. The CDR3 contains 15 residues. The CDR3 DNA is TGTGCCAGCAGCTTTTCCGGGACAGGGACCACTGAAGCTTTCTTT. This gives the protein CASSFSGTGTTEAFF.

This chain links TRBV11-3 with TRBJ2-5; D is possibly TRBD2 (6 bases). The CDR3 contains 15 residues. With 0 bases removed from V and 3 bases from J, the gap between germline ends came to 11 bases. The germline CDR1 and CDR2 sequences are SGHNT and YENEEA. CDR3: CASSLDGGIEETQYF. CDR3 nucleotide sequence: TGTGCCAGCAGCTTAGACGGAGGGATCGAAGAGACCCAGTACTTC.

The CDR3 loop reads CASSDSLSFGPYNEQFF. The CDR3 DNA follows: TGTGCCAGCAGTGACTCCTTGTCATTTGGGCCCTACAATGAGCAGTTCTTC. The V and J genes are TRBV6-4 and TRBJ2-1; D remains ambiguous. Germline loops: CDR1 MRHNA, CDR2 SNTAGT. Trimming pared 0 bases from V and 2 bases from J, leaving 14 bases between. This CDR3 has 17 amino acids.

The CDR3 spells CASSFTGNTGELFF. The CDR3 DNA sequence: TGTGCCAGCAGCTTCACGGGGAACACCGGGGAGCTGTTTTTT. The chain links TRBV5-4 to TRBJ2-2; D gene uncertain. The V gene's germline CDR1 is SGHNT and CDR2 YYREEE (reference sequence). This CDR3 has 14 amino acids. Trimming shortened V by 2 bases and J by 1 base, and 6 bases separated the two germline ends.

The rearrangement links TRBV27 to TRBJ2-7; D may correspond to TRBD1 or TRBD2 (5 bases each). Germline V gives CDR1 MNHEY, CDR2 SMNVEV (reference sequence). V shed 10 bases and J shed 2 bases, with 18 bases lying between them. The CDR3 sequence is 14 residues long. The CDR3 DNA reads TGTGCCACCGAGGGGCAGGGTCTACCCTACGAGCAGTACGTC. Translating it yields CATEGQGLPYEQYV.

This chain joins TRBV14 and TRBJ1-5; D is possibly TRBD1 (6 bases). The CDR3 runs 14 residues. V lost 4 bases to trimming and J lost 6 bases, with 13 bases between them. In germline, CDR1 is SGHDN, CDR2 FVKESK. This CDR3 reads CASSRGGQTQPQHF. The CDR3, as DNA: TGTGCCAGCAGCCGGGGGGGGCAGACTCAGCCCCAGCATTTT. Using reference TRBV14 and TRBJ1-5 for the parts outside the CDR3, the full variable domain is EAGVTQFPSHSVIEKGQTVTLRCDPISGHDNLYWYRRVMGKEIKFLLHFVKESKQDESGMPNNRFLAERTGGTYSTLKVQPAELEDSGVYFCASSRGGQTQPQHFGDGTRLSIL.

This chain connects TRBV6-5 to TRBJ1-3; D is possibly TRBD1 (5 bases). Trimming removed 4 bases from V and 0 bases from J, with 13 bases in between. CDR1 and CDR2 (germline): MNHEY, SVGAGI. The CDR3 length is 16 residues. The CDR3 region has the DNA TGTGCCAGCAGTTCTCCGGGACGGCGCTCTGGAAACACCATATATTTT. It is translated as CASSSPGRRSGNTIYF.

The chain carries TRBV15 and TRBJ1-2; D is undetermined. Germline values: CDR1 LNHNV, CDR2 YYDKDF (reference sequence). The V and J ends lost 0 bases and 8 bases respectively, with 16 bases between them. The CDR3 has 15 residues. The CDR3 coding sequence is TGTGCCACCAGCAGAGAGCCCACCCATCCAGGAGGCTACACCTTC. Translating gives CATSREPTHPGGYTF.

V usage is TRBV5-1 and J usage is TRBJ2-5; D may be TRBD1 (7 bases). This CDR3 has 15 amino acids. V lost 5 bases, J lost 3 bases, and 17 bases lay in between. Germline V lookup: CDR1 SGHRS, CDR2 YFSETQ. CDR3 bases: TGCGCCAGCAGAAAGGCGGGCAGGGGGGAAGAGACCCAGTACTTC. This sequence encodes CASRKAGRGEETQYF.

The rearrangement uses TRBV10-3 and TRBJ2-2; D gene ambiguous. The V gene's germline CDR1 is ENHRY and CDR2 SYGVKD. The CDR3 runs to 15 residues. With 4 bases removed from V and 2 bases from J, the gap between germline ends came to 11 bases. The CDR3 loop is CAISAARLNTGELFF. In nucleotides, the CDR3 is TGTGCCATCAGTGCGGCGAGATTAAACACCGGGGAGCTGTTTTTT.

This clone was observed once. The chain uses TRBV7-9 and TRBJ1-1, with D possibly matching TRBD1 (6 bases). CDR3 length: 14 amino acids. Germline CDR1 and CDR2: SEHNR and FQNEAQ (reference sequence). Trimming removed 7 bases at V and 0 bases at J, with 12 bases between. CDR3 residues: CASTTGFMNTEAFF. CDR3 sequence (DNA): TGTGCCAGCACCACAGGGTTCATGAACACTGAAGCTTTCTTT.

The chain combines TRBV9 with TRBJ1-4; D might be TRBD1 (6 bases). CDR1 and CDR2 (germline): SGDLS, YYNGEE. CDR3 length equals 15 residues. The germline V and J ends were trimmed by 4 bases and 6 bases, with 16 bases remaining between them. The CDR3 region is CASSSSGVVDEKLFF. The CDR3 DNA reads as TGTGCCAGCAGCTCTTCAGGGGTGGTTGATGAAAAACTGTTTTTT.

In its sample, this clone was seen a few times. The chain recombines TRBV6-5 with TRBJ1-1; no reliable D call. This CDR3 region has 15 residues. Germline loops: CDR1 MNHEY, CDR2 SVGAGI. V lost 2 bases and J 6 bases, leaving 16 bases between the germline ends. This chain's CDR3 is CASSYVSGRVPEAFF. CDR3 in DNA: TGTGCCAGCAGTTACGTTAGCGGGAGGGTACCTGAAGCTTTCTTT.

This chain links TRBV7-2 with TRBJ2-5, with D possibly matching TRBD2 (7 bases). The CDR3 is made up of 13 amino acids. CDR1 and CDR2 from the germline V gene are SGHTA and FQGNSA. Trimming shortened V by 4 bases and J by 4 bases, and 10 bases separated the two germline ends. CDR3 sequence reads: CASSSGGTETQYF. As DNA, the CDR3 is TGTGCCAGCAGCTCGGGGGGCACAGAGACCCAGTACTTC.

The table lists this clone with a count of one. The V and J genes are TRBV5-1 and TRBJ1-3; D possibly corresponds to TRBD1 (5 bases). The CDR3 consists of 17 residues. The V gene's germline CDR1 is SGHRS and CDR2 YFSETQ. Trimming took 4 bases from V and 0 from J, leaving 17 bases between them. The CDR3 DNA reads TGCGCCAGCAGCCCGGCGGGGCAGAGGAGCTCTGGAAACACCATATATTTT. Residues: CASSPAGQRSSGNTIYF.

The rearrangement uses TRBV7-2 and TRBJ1-5; D is unclear. This CDR3 is 13 amino acids long. Trimming pared 6 bases from V and 5 bases from J, leaving 11 bases between. Germline CDR1 and CDR2: SGHTA and FQGNSA. The CDR3 region is CASSGEPDQPQHF. As DNA, the CDR3 is TGTGCCAGCAGTGGGGAACCAGATCAGCCCCAGCATTTT.

The chain carries TRBV7-2 and TRBJ2-7, with TRBD2 identical over 10 bases. CDR3 length: 15 amino acids. The V segment lost 1 base and the J segment 3 bases; nucleotides outside the gene matches: 3. Germline V gives CDR1 SGHTA, CDR2 FQGNSA. The CDR3 nucleotides are TGTGCCAGCAGCTTAGGTGGGACTAGCGACTACGAGCAGTACGTC. It codes for CASSLGGTSDYEQYV.

This sequence joins TRBV2 and TRBJ2-1; 12 nucleotides align to TRBD2. Germline V CDR1 and CDR2: SNHLY, FYNNEI. The CDR3 contains 15 residues. The V and J ends lost 6 bases and 1 base, in that order; junction bases with no gene match: 1. The DNA of the CDR3 is TGTGCCAGCAGACTAGCGGGGGGTTCCTACAATGAGCAGTTCTTC. Translating gives CASRLAGGSYNEQFF.

The chain couples TRBV9 to TRBJ1-1; 8 positions agree with TRBD1. This CDR3 has 14 amino acids. V dropped 2 bases and J dropped 8; count of bases not matched to a gene: 8. Germline V gene data show CDR1 as SGDLS and CDR2 as YYNGEE. The CDR3 DNA sequence: TGTGCCAGCAGCGTGTCGACAGGGGAAGAGGAAGCTTTCTTT. This translates into CASSVSTGEEEAFF.

V gene TRBV9 combines with J gene TRBJ2-2, with 9 bases matching TRBD2. V was pared by 4 bases and J by 4 bases, with 14 bases of the junction left unmatched. CDR3 length equals 18 residues. Per the germline V gene, CDR1 is SGDLS and CDR2 is YYNGEE. For the CDR3, the DNA is TGTGCCAGCAGCCCTAGGACTAGCGACTACCGAGGCACCGGGGAGCTGTTTTTT. Protein: CASSPRTSDYRGTGELFF.

CDR3 sequence (DNA): TGTGCCAGCTCACCGCCAGGGGCGCTGGGAGCTTTCTTT. It specifies CASSPPGALGAFF. The chain couples TRBV18 to TRBJ1-1; tentative D call: TRBD1 (6 bases). Deletions cut 3 bases from V and 10 bases from J, with 15 bases between. The germline V gene encodes CDR1 KGHSH and CDR2 LQKENI. The CDR3 loop spans 13 amino acids.

The rearrangement uses TRBV4-3 and TRBJ1-3, with 7 bases fitting TRBD1. With V trimmed by 4 bases and J by 1 base, 16 bases remained unmatched. The germline gives CDR1 LGHNA, CDR2 YSLEER. The CDR3 sequence is 19 residues long. CDR3 sequence reads: CASSPRGPTGSNSGNTIYF. In DNA, the CDR3 is TGCGCCAGCAGCCCCAGGGGACCGACAGGGTCGAATTCTGGAAACACCATATATTTT.

The V call is TRBV7-9, the J call TRBJ2-3; possible D gene TRBD2, 7 bases. CDR1 SEHNR and CDR2 FQNEAQ come from the germline V gene (reference sequence). The CDR3 totals 16 residues. V gave up 5 bases and J gave up 1 base, with 16 bases separating them. For the CDR3, the DNA is TGTGCCAGCAGCCCCAGTTCGCGGGGGCGCACAGATACGCAGTATTTT. It encodes CASSPSSRGRTDTQYF.

This clone was found once. The V gene is TRBV27, the J gene TRBJ1-5, with 7 bases identical to TRBD1. V trimming: 3 bases; J trimming: 7 bases; junction bases outside the gene matches: 6. Germline loops: CDR1 MNHEY, CDR2 SMNVEV (reference sequence). The CDR3 is made up of 14 amino acids. CDR3 region: CASSFVQGWQPQHF. For the CDR3, the DNA is TGTGCCAGCAGTTTCGTACAGGGGTGGCAGCCCCAGCATTTT.

V gene TRBV28 combines with J gene TRBJ2-2; D not resolved. The CDR3 is made up of 15 amino acids. The V end was cut by 6 bases, the J end by 0 bases, with 11 bases between. CDR1 is MDHEN and CDR2 is SYDVKM in the germline V gene. CDR3 DNA: TGTGCCAGCAGGGTCTCCCTCGCGAACACCGGGGAGCTGTTTTTT. This gives the protein CASRVSLANTGELFF.

CDR3 in amino acids: CASSSRGGRGNSPLHF. DNA for the CDR3: TGTGCCAGCAGCTCCCGTGGGGGGAGAGGAAATTCACCCCTCCACTTT. The chain has TRBV7-9 and TRBJ1-6; possible D gene TRBD1, 5 bases. Germline loops: CDR1 SEHNR, CDR2 FQNEAQ (reference sequence). V gave up 4 bases and J gave up 7 bases, with 17 bases separating them. The CDR3 extends over 16 amino acids. Drawing the rest from reference TRBV7-9 and TRBJ1-6, the complete variable domain is DTGVSQNPRHKITKRGQNVTFRCDPISEHNRLYWYRQTLGQGPEFLTYFQNEAQLEKSRLLSDRFSAERPKGSFSTLEIQRTEQGDSAMYLCASSSRGGRGNSPLHFGNGTRLTVT.

The rearrangement uses TRBV9 and TRBJ1-2; D not certain. Between the trimmed V and J ends, which lost 4 bases and 1 base, there was a span of 11 bases. The CDR3 runs 14 residues. Germline V CDR1 and CDR2: SGDLS, YYNGEE. CDR3 in amino acids: CASSPARGNYGYTF. CDR3 sequence (DNA): TGTGCCAGCAGCCCCGCGCGAGGTAACTATGGCTACACCTTC.

The sample holds one count of this clone. The chain links TRBV7-9 to TRBJ2-3, with unresolved D. With 6 bases removed from V and 5 bases from J, the gap between germline ends came to 21 bases. The CDR3 loop spans 16 amino acids. Germline assignment: CDR1 SEHNR and CDR2 FQNEAQ (reference sequence). CDR3 residues: CASRSDTRAQRDTQYF. DNA for the CDR3: TGTGCCAGCAGATCCGATACCCGGGCTCAGAGAGATACGCAGTATTTT. The variable domain in full, with the rest retrieved from reference TRBV7-9 and TRBJ2-3, is DTGVSQNPRHKITKRGQNVTFRCDPISEHNRLYWYRQTLGQGPEFLTYFQNEAQLEKSRLLSDRFSAERPKGSFSTLEIQRTEQGDSAMYLCASRSDTRAQRDTQYFGPGTRLTVL.